These T cell receptor beta chains were read from a single sample in a study of control samples from healthy donors and cancer patients. The assay was immunoSEQ multiplex PCR, and TCRdb's table has in-frame clones only and misses some. The sample includes over 150,000 clones, around nine tenths of them seen just once. The sample comprised blood. These receptors all come from a man aged 30 to 39 in good health. CDR3s include the opening cysteine and the closing phenylalanine or tryptophan. D genes are given only for firm matches. Clone size is not always given. Where it is, it says once, few, many or a class for expanded clones.

J | size | D | V | DNA | CDR3
TRBJ2-1 | - | TRBD2 | TRBV2 | TGTGCCAGCAGGGGGGGTAGCGGGGGTACATATGAGCAGTTCTTC | CASRGGSGGTYEQFF
TRBJ2-1 | - | - | TRBV24-1 | TGTGCCACGTCGACAGTAGGTCGCCCCAAGCAGTTCTTC | CATSTVGRPKQFF
TRBJ2-5 | - | - | TRBV5-1 | TGCGCCACCGATAAGGGGGGGGTGGGTCTACAAGAGACCCAGTACTTC | CATDKGGVGLQETQYF
TRBJ2-7 | - | TRBD1 | TRBV9 | TGTGCCAGCAGCGTCAACTTACAGGGGGGTGAGCAGTACTTC | CASSVNLQGGEQYF
TRBJ2-3 | - | TRBD2 | TRBV5-4 | TGTGCCAGCAGCTTTCAAGCGGGGGGGCAAGATACGCAGTATTTT | CASSFQAGGQDTQYF
TRBJ2-3 | - | TRBD2 | TRBV10-2 | TGCGCCAGCAGTGAGACCCGACTAGCGTCGCAGTATTTT | CASSETRLASQYF
TRBJ2-5 | once | TRBD2 | TRBV18 | TGTGCCAGCTCACCAAGAGGTCTAGCGGGAGGGGAGACCCAGTACTTC | CASSPRGLAGGETQYF
TRBJ1-2 | - | TRBD1 | TRBV7-9 | TGTGCCAGCAGCTCAGACAGGGACGGACTTGGCTACACCTTC | CASSSDRDGLGYTF
TRBJ2-1 | - | - | TRBV7-8 | TGTGCCAGCACCCCCTCCGGGGCGTCGAGCTCCTACAATGAGCAGTTCTTC | CASTPSGASSSYNEQFF
TRBJ2-7 | - | - | TRBV5-4 | TGTGCCAGCAGCTCACAGGGAAGGGACGAGCAGTACTTC | CASSSQGRDEQYF
TRBJ2-7 | - | - | TRBV7-2 | TGTGCCAGCACCCCGGGCCCGTGGGGCGACGAGCAGTACTTC | CASTPGPWGDEQYF
TRBJ2-3 | - | TRBD2 | TRBV13 | TGTGCCAGCAGCTTAGGACTAGCGGGGGGTACAGATACGCAGTATTTT | CASSLGLAGGTDTQYF
TRBJ2-5 | - | - | TRBV24-1 | TGTGCCACCAGTGATAACAGTAGAGAGACCCAGTACTTC | CATSDNSRETQYF
TRBJ1-1 | - | - | TRBV6-5 | TGTGCCAGCAGTAGCTGGGGGAACACTGAAGCTTTCTTT | CASSSWGNTEAFF
TRBJ1-2 | few | - | TRBV29-1 | TGCAGCGTTGTTAAGGGGCTCTATGGCTACACCTTC | CSVVKGLYGYTF